These 32 T cell receptor beta chains were sequenced from one sample in a study of blood T cells in healthy people across ages. Sample-barcoded 5' priming and a J-beta primer mix drove a second PCR of about 6 to 12 cycles. TCRdb re-called the 5' RACE reads with MiXCR, one entry per CDR3 protein. The sample has 700,000 to 850,000 distinct CDR3 sequences, roughly 50% seen once; the top ten hold roughly 37%. Sequences were obtained from blood. The receptors were gathered from a man older than 75 in good health.

The chain couples TRBV11-3 to TRBJ2-1; D is perhaps TRBD1 or TRBD2 (6 bases each). CDR3 length equals 17 residues. Germline lookup yields CDR1 SGHNT and CDR2 YENEEA. V gave up 0 bases and J gave up 4 bases, with 16 bases separating them. For the CDR3, the DNA is TGTGCCAGCAGCTTAGATGGATTTGGGGGGCCGTACAATGAGCAGTTCTTC. Encoded protein: CASSLDGFGGPYNEQFF.

V is TRBV7-9 and J is TRBJ1-2; D possibly corresponds to TRBD1 (5 bases). Trimming left V 5 bases short and J 10 bases short, with 14 bases between. The CDR3 is 12 amino acids. Germline lookup yields CDR1 SEHNR and CDR2 FQNEAQ (reference sequence). The CDR3 region has the DNA TGTGCCAGCAGCGAGGGGAACGGTGACTACACCTTC. Encoded protein: CASSEGNGDYTF.

The chain uses TRBV6-1 and TRBJ2-4; D is unresolved. The J call may be mistaken, given a closer DNA end match to TRBJ2-7. This CDR3 has 13 residues. CDR1 is MNHNS, CDR2 SASEGT, per germline. This CDR3 is CASSEVDRYEQYF. In DNA form, the CDR3 reads TGTGCCAGCAGTGAAGTCGACCGATACGAGCAGTACTTC.

This clonotype has only a few counts. The CDR3 DNA is TGCAGCGTCGCAGGGGGTCCGGGACAGGAAGCTTACGAGCAGTACTTC. Translating gives CSVAGGPGQEAYEQYF. The chain couples TRBV29-1 to TRBJ2-7; 8 bases fit TRBD1. Germline CDR1 reads SQVTM; CDR2 reads ANQGSEA. Germline trimming cut 6 bases from V and 4 bases from J; bases unmatched to any gene: 17. This CDR3 comprises 16 residues.

The chain uses TRBV12-3 or TRBV12-4 and TRBJ2-3; no clear D. The germline V and J ends were trimmed by 3 bases and 14 bases, with 15 bases remaining between them. This CDR3 is built from 12 residues. CDR3 sequence: CASSFGPLYAYF. The CDR3 bases are TGTGCCAGCAGTTTTGGGCCTTTATACGCGTATTTT.

J is TRBJ2-7 and V is TRBV7-2; possibly TRBD2 for D (6 bases). Germline V gives CDR1 SGHTA, CDR2 FQGNSA. The CDR3 length is 14 residues. V was pared by 5 bases and J by 0 bases, with 11 bases between. As DNA, the CDR3 is TGTGCCAGCAGCGCCCGGAGGGGCTCCTACGAGCAGTACTTC. Encoded protein: CASSARRGSYEQYF.

This clonotype was seen a few times. The CDR3 coding sequence is TGCAGTGCTCCGACTAGCGGGAGGGAATACGCGTATTTT. It encodes CSAPTSGREYAYF. The V call is TRBV20-1, the J call TRBJ2-3, with TRBD2 matching over 14 bases. The CDR3 runs 13 residues. With 5 bases clipped from V and 14 bases from J, the junction kept 9 bases outside the gene matches. Germline lookup yields CDR1 DFQATT and CDR2 SNEGSKA (reference sequence).

The V gene is TRBV3-1, the J gene TRBJ2-4, with a weak D call TRBD1 (6 bases). This CDR3 contains 18 residues. CDR1 is LGHDT, CDR2 YNNKEL, per germline (reference sequence). V lost 0 bases and J 6 bases, leaving 21 bases between the germline ends. CDR3 bases: TGTGCCAGCAGCCAAGATCCTCGCACAGGGAAAGGATTAAACATTCAGTACTTC. It translates to CASSQDPRTGKGLNIQYF. Full variable domain (remainder filled in from reference TRBV3-1 and TRBJ2-4): DTAVSQTPKYLVTQMGNDKSIKCEQNLGHDTMYWYKQDSKKFLKIMFSYNNKELIINETVPNRFSPKSPDKAHLNLHINSLELGDSAVYFCASSQDPRTGKGLNIQYFGAGTRLSVL.

This clonotype was seen only a few times. The chain carries TRBV3-1 and TRBJ1-2; D uncertain. The CDR3 contains 13 residues. V dropped 1 base and J dropped 6 bases, with 9 bases sitting between them. CDR1 and CDR2 (germline): LGHDT, YNNKEL (reference sequence). CDR3 DNA: TGTGCCAGCAGCCAAGTGGGCAACCATGGCTACACCTTC. Amino acid sequence: CASSQVGNHGYTF.

The chain has TRBV7-2 and TRBJ2-1, with TRBD2 identical over 11 bases. CDR1 and CDR2 from the germline V gene are SGHTA and FQGNSA. V was clipped by 5 bases and J by 6 bases; unmatched bases: 6. This CDR3 spans 15 amino acids. The CDR3 DNA sequence: TGTGCCAGCAGCCCTAACGGACTAGCGGGCAATGAGCAGTTCTTC. As protein: CASSPNGLAGNEQFF.

This clonotype was detected only a few times. The gene calls are TRBV27 and TRBJ1-2; TRBD1 matches 7 bases. CDR3 length equals 15 residues. Germline-derived CDR1 and CDR2 are MNHEY and SMNVEV (reference sequence). The V and J ends lost 4 bases and 4 bases, in that order; junction bases with no gene match: 9. CDR3 sequence reads: CASSSRQGKSYGYTF. DNA of the CDR3: TGTGCCAGCAGTTCCCGACAGGGAAAGAGCTATGGCTACACCTTC.

In DNA, the CDR3 is TGTGCCATCAGTGAGTCCGAGGGTCCTCGCTCTGGGGCCAACGTCCTGACTTTC. Translation: CAISESEGPRSGANVLTF. V gene TRBV10-3 combines with J gene TRBJ2-6; perhaps TRBD2 as D (5 bases). Trimming pared 0 bases from V and 0 bases from J, leaving 12 bases between. Germline CDR1 ENHRY, CDR2 SYGVKD. The CDR3 loop spans 18 amino acids.

The genes are TRBV25-1 and TRBJ1-5; D unclear. From germline, CDR1 is MGHDK and CDR2 SYGVNS. This CDR3 is built from 14 residues. V was pared by 3 bases and J by 0 bases, with 6 bases between. The CDR3 here is CASSDRISNQPQHF. CDR3 coding DNA: TGTGCCAGCAGTGACAGGATTAGCAATCAGCCCCAGCATTTT.

This clonotype was seen only once. The chain links TRBV6-1 to TRBJ2-1; perhaps TRBD2 as D (5 bases). Germline CDR1 and CDR2: MNHNS and SASEGT. This CDR3 comprises 15 residues. Trimming pared 1 base from V and 6 bases from J, leaving 13 bases between. The CDR3 DNA reads TGTGCCAGCAGTGAAGGAGGGCTAGGTTCCAATGAGCAGTTCTTC. Its protein product is CASSEGGLGSNEQFF.

The chain joins TRBV29-1 to TRBJ1-5; 8 bases agree with TRBD1. Germline-derived CDR1 and CDR2 are SQVTM and ANQGSEA. This CDR3 is 14 amino acids long. The trim removed 7 bases at V and 4 bases at J, leaving 9 bases unmatched. The CDR3 is CSAGTGHGNQPQHF. CDR3 DNA sequence: TGCAGCGCCGGGACAGGTCATGGAAATCAGCCCCAGCATTTT. The whole variable domain, filled in from reference TRBV29-1 and TRBJ1-5, reads SAVISQKPSRDICQRGTSLTIQCQVDSQVTMMFWYRQQPGQSLTLIATANQGSEATYESGFVIDKFPISRPNLTFSTLTVSNMSPEDSSIYLCSAGTGHGNQPQHFGDGTRLSIL.

This clonotype appeared many times. CDR3 coding DNA: TGTGCCAGCAGCCAAGGACAGGAGGCAGAGACCCAGTACTTC. Amino acid sequence: CASSQGQEAETQYF. The V and J genes are TRBV4-2 and TRBJ2-5, with TRBD1 as a possible D gene (6 bases). The V end lost 1 base, the J end lost 4 bases, and 10 bases lay between the germline ends. Germline V gives CDR1 LGHNA, CDR2 YNFKEQ. The CDR3 covers 14 residues.

This clonotype was observed a few times. J is TRBJ1-2 and V is TRBV25-1; D ambiguous. Trimming stripped 2 bases from V and 6 bases from J, with 16 bases between. Germline V gene sequence: CDR1 MGHDK, CDR2 SYGVNS. The CDR3 sequence is 15 residues long. The CDR3 nucleotides read TGTGCCAGCAGTGAAACCGGGTCAAAAGTCCATGGCTACACCTTC. Its translation is CASSETGSKVHGYTF.

This clonotype was counted a few times. This sequence joins TRBV3-1 and TRBJ2-5, with TRBD2 matching 12 bases. Trimming removed 0 bases from V and 11 bases from J; junction bases left unmatched: 10. The CDR3 consists of 16 residues. Germline values: CDR1 LGHDT, CDR2 YNNKEL (reference sequence). CDR3 coding DNA: TGTGCCAGCAGCCAAGACCGACTAGCGGGAGCCAGGGAGCAGTACTTC. Protein sequence: CASSQDRLAGAREQYF.

V and J are TRBV6-2 or TRBV6-3 and TRBJ2-7, with a tentative D call TRBD1 (6 bases). This CDR3 spans 13 amino acids. With 5 bases removed from V and 5 bases from J, the gap between germline ends came to 13 bases. Germline V gene sequence: CDR1 MNHEY, CDR2 SVGEGT. DNA for the CDR3: TGTGCCAGCAGTCCAGGGGTTAGGGACGAGCAGTACTTC. It encodes CASSPGVRDEQYF.

This clonotype was detected a few times. This chain links TRBV7-6 with TRBJ1-5; 7 bases align to TRBD1. The CDR3 consists of 12 residues. After removal of 8 bases from V and 5 bases from J, the junction contained 3 bases not matched to a gene. Looked up from germline, CDR1 is SGHVS and CDR2 is FNYEAQ. CDR3 nucleotide sequence: TGTGCCAGCGGGACAGCCGATCAGCCCCAGCATTTT. It yields the protein CASGTADQPQHF.

The CDR3 sequence: CSASVAGSYNEQFF. CDR3 DNA: TGCAGTGCTAGTGTGGCGGGATCCTACAATGAGCAGTTCTTC. The rearrangement joins TRBV20-1 to TRBJ2-1; TRBD2 is a possible D gene (6 bases). This CDR3 spans 14 amino acids. V lost 3 bases and J 1 base, leaving 10 bases between the germline ends. Germline CDR1 DFQATT, CDR2 SNEGSKA (reference sequence).

The chain recombines TRBV29-1 with TRBJ1-5, with TRBD1 identical over 10 bases. CDR1 SQVTM and CDR2 ANQGSEA come from the germline V gene. With V trimmed by 6 bases and J by 6 bases, 8 bases remained unmatched. The CDR3 runs to 14 residues. In DNA form, the CDR3 reads TGCAGCGTCGCCGGGACAGGGGTGGGTCAGCCCCAGCATTTT. Amino acids: CSVAGTGVGQPQHF.

The chain couples TRBV25-1 to TRBJ1-2; D is unclear. Germline V lookup: CDR1 MGHDK, CDR2 SYGVNS. This CDR3 spans 12 amino acids. V lost 3 bases to trimming and J lost 5 bases, with 7 bases between them. The CDR3 DNA reads TGTGCCAGCAGTGACAGTACTTATGGCTACACCTTC. Its protein is CASSDSTYGYTF.

This clonotype was seen a handful of times. The chain is built from TRBV20-1 and TRBJ1-5; no reliable D call. Germline CDR1 is DFQATT and CDR2 is SNEGSKA (reference sequence). The CDR3 consists of 14 residues. DNA for the CDR3: TGCAGCTATATGTCGGGGTATAGCAATCAGCCCCAGCATTTT. Residues: CSYMSGYSNQPQHF.

The chain joins TRBV6-5 to TRBJ2-5; no reliable D call. The CDR3 has 14 residues. V shed 6 bases and J shed 2 bases, with 13 bases lying between them. The germline CDR1 and CDR2 sequences are MNHEY and SVGAGI. The CDR3 sequence: CASSHATDQETQYF. The DNA of the CDR3 is TGTGCCAGCAGCCATGCCACAGATCAAGAGACCCAGTACTTC.

This chain connects TRBV7-9 to TRBJ2-1; 8 nucleotides line up with TRBD2. The CDR3 consists of 13 residues. V shed 6 bases, J shed 5 bases, and the junction held 3 bases outside the gene matches. From germline, CDR1 is SEHNR and CDR2 FQNEAQ (reference sequence). As DNA, the CDR3 is TGTGCCAGCAGGACTAGCGCTAACAATGAGCAGTTCTTC. Protein product: CASRTSANNEQFF.

This clonotype was picked up a small number of times. The chain has TRBV13 and TRBJ2-7, with 12 positions matching TRBD2. The CDR3 has 15 residues. V lost 5 bases to trimming and J lost 2 bases; unmatched junction nucleotides: 4. Germline CDR1 is PRHDT and CDR2 is FYEKMQ (reference sequence). The CDR3 reads CASSTRLAGAYEQYF. CDR3 sequence (DNA): TGTGCCAGCAGCACCCGACTAGCGGGAGCCTACGAGCAGTACTTC.

The V and J genes are TRBV6-2 or TRBV6-3 and TRBJ2-7; 8 bases line up with TRBD2. The length of the CDR3 is 17 residues. Per the germline V gene, CDR1 is MNHEY and CDR2 is SVGEGT. V lost 2 bases to trimming and J lost 2 bases; unmatched junction nucleotides: 11. The CDR3 DNA follows: TGTGCCAGCAGTTACCCGAACATAGCGGGAAGCACCTACGAGCAGTACTTC. Residues: CASSYPNIAGSTYEQYF.

The rearrangement links TRBV25-1 to TRBJ2-5; D perhaps matches TRBD2 (6 bases). Trimming cost V 4 bases and J 4 bases, with 16 bases left between them. This CDR3 is 15 amino acids long. The germline V gene has CDR1 MGHDK and CDR2 SYGVNS. The chain's CDR3 is CASSGGTSPGETQYF. The CDR3 bases are TGTGCCAGCAGTGGGGGGACTTCCCCCGGAGAGACCCAGTACTTC. Full variable domain (missing parts from reference TRBV25-1 and TRBJ2-5): EADIYQTPRYLVIGTGKKITLECSQTMGHDKMYWYQQDPGMELHLIHYSYGVNSTEKGDLSSESTVSRIRTEHFPLTLESARPSHTSQYLCASSGGTSPGETQYFGPGTRLLVL.

V gene TRBV29-1 combines with J gene TRBJ2-1, with D tentatively TRBD2 (6 bases). The CDR3 is 13 amino acids. V lost 1 base and J 6 bases, leaving 10 bases between the germline ends. CDR1 SQVTM and CDR2 ANQGSEA come from the germline V gene. CDR3 sequence: CSVEAGVGNEQFF. The CDR3, as DNA: TGCAGCGTTGAAGCGGGAGTGGGCAATGAGCAGTTCTTC.

This clonotype was counted between two and nine times. V and J are TRBV12-3 or TRBV12-4 and TRBJ2-3; 8 bases agree with TRBD1. This CDR3 contains 14 residues. Unmatched junction bases numbered 7, after V lost 4 bases and J lost 7 bases. The CDR3 DNA reads TGTGCCAGCAGTTCAGGGAGGACAGGGAATACGCAGTATTTT. This translates into CASSSGRTGNTQYF.

This clonotype has just a few counts. V is TRBV5-1 and J is TRBJ2-2; D is perhaps TRBD1 or TRBD2 (6 bases each). Germline values: CDR1 SGHRS, CDR2 YFSETQ. The CDR3 spans 15 residues. V was trimmed by 2 bases and J by 6 bases, leaving 14 bases between them. The DNA for the CDR3 is TGCGCCAGCAGCTTTCAGGGGACGGGAGCCGGGGAGCTGTTTTTT. Amino acids: CASSFQGTGAGELFF.